The 6 T cell receptor beta chains below were found in one sample sequenced in a study of shared clonotypes between healthy human individuals. Data came from immunoSEQ multiplex PCR; TCRdb stores just in-frame clones and leaves some out. The data hold more than 500,000 clones, with 95% observed a single time. Only CD45RO-negative cells positively selected for CCR7 counted as naive CD8 cells, so terminally differentiated effector memory CD45RA+ cells were excluded. What was sequenced was naive CD8+ T cells sorted from blood. These receptors all stem from a woman in her 30s in good health.

This sequence joins TRBV28 and TRBJ2-1; D not resolved. Trimming left V 2 bases short and J 8 bases short, with 10 bases between. The CDR3 runs 13 residues. Germline V gene sequence: CDR1 MDHEN, CDR2 SYDVKM. The CDR3 protein is CASSLARSHEQFF. For the CDR3, the DNA is TGTGCCAGCAGTTTAGCCCGGAGCCATGAGCAGTTCTTC.

The rearrangement joins TRBV27 to TRBJ2-7; D remains ambiguous. V lost 6 bases, J lost 3 bases, and 15 bases lay in between. Germline CDR1 is MNHEY and CDR2 is SMNVEV (reference sequence). This CDR3 region has 14 residues. The CDR3 loop reads CASSFSGSDYEQYF. The CDR3 coding sequence is TGTGCCAGCAGCTTCTCCGGGTCCGACTACGAGCAGTACTTC.

The sample holds one count of this clone. This sequence joins TRBV27 and TRBJ2-7; 7 nucleotides match TRBD1. The V gene's germline CDR1 is MNHEY and CDR2 SMNVEV (reference sequence). This CDR3 contains 16 residues. Unmatched junction bases numbered 9, after V lost 4 bases and J lost 0 bases. The CDR3 DNA reads as TGTGCCAGCAGTTCGACGACAGGGCAACCCTCCTACGAGCAGTACTTC. The encoded protein is CASSSTTGQPSYEQYF.

The sample holds one count of this clone. The chain has TRBV20-1 and TRBJ2-5; D unresolved. The J call may be in error: the DNA end matches TRBJ2-7 better. There are 11 residues in the CDR3. Germline lookup yields CDR1 DFQATT and CDR2 SNEGSKA (reference sequence). In DNA, the CDR3 is TGCAGTGCTAGGTCTCAGGTCGAGCAGTACTTC. This encodes CSARSQVEQYF.

The chain uses TRBV9 and TRBJ2-1; 8 bases are a match to TRBD2. V gave up 3 bases and J gave up 8 bases; unmatched junction bases: 10. Germline CDR1 SGDLS, CDR2 YYNGEE. This CDR3 contains 15 residues. The CDR3 protein is CASSGAGVGEDEQFF. CDR3 sequence (DNA): TGTGCCAGCAGCGGAGCGGGAGTAGGTGAAGATGAGCAGTTCTTC.

J is TRBJ1-4 and V is TRBV7-9; the match to TRBD1 covers 8 bases. J was trimmed by 5 bases and V by 4 bases; bases with no gene match: 6. The CDR3 sequence is 15 residues long. Germline CDR1 is SEHNR and CDR2 is FQNEAQ (reference sequence). CDR3 loop: CASSSPGQDNEKLFF. The CDR3 DNA follows: TGTGCCAGCAGCTCTCCGGGACAGGACAATGAAAAACTGTTTTTT.